The next 21 T cell receptor beta chains were all read from a single sample in a study of circulating CD8 cells and anti-PD-1 response in melanoma. Each library started from about 15 ng of total RNA using the QIAseq Immune Repertoire TCR panel. TCRdb fed the reads into MiXCR, producing one record per CDR3 protein. The data contain about 400 distinct CDR3 sequences, 5.7% of them singletons. Live CD3+CD8+TCRalphabeta+ cells were sorted into four subsets by PD-1 and/or TIGIT. The source material was CD8+ T cells from PBMCs, sampled at baseline or after one month of anti-PD-1 therapy (not recorded which). Receptors originate from a human donor with melanoma.

In this sample, this clonotype is large. The chain employs TRBV20-1 and TRBJ2-1, with D unclear. V lost 3 bases, J lost 8 bases, and 20 bases lay in between. The germline V gene encodes CDR1 DFQATT and CDR2 SNEGSKA (reference sequence). CDR3 length: 15 residues. CDR3: CSASGSFTPGDEQFF. The CDR3 DNA sequence: TGCAGTGCTAGCGGGTCCTTTACTCCTGGCGATGAGCAGTTCTTC.

By frequency in the sample, this clonotype is large. CDR3 amino acids: CSARAHFRDRGSLEAFF. In DNA, the CDR3 is TGCAGTGCTAGAGCTCACTTTAGGGACAGGGGATCATTAGAAGCTTTCTTT. The chain employs TRBV20-1 and TRBJ1-1; 10 bases agree with TRBD1. There are 17 residues in the CDR3. Trimming cost V 1 base and J 8 bases; bases outside gene matches: 16. Germline loops: CDR1 DFQATT, CDR2 SNEGSKA (reference sequence).

In this sample, this clonotype is medium-sized (0.01 to 0.1%). V and J are TRBV20-1 and TRBJ2-1; D tentatively reads TRBD1 or TRBD2 (5 bases each). This CDR3 contains 18 residues. Germline V gene lookup returns CDR1 DFQATT and CDR2 SNEGSKA (reference sequence). V lost 0 bases and J lost 3, with 21 bases in between. CDR3 DNA: TGCAGTGCTAGAGATCAGGGCGGTCCGAAGGGAGACTACAATGAGCAGTTCTTC. It yields the protein CSARDQGGPKGDYNEQFF.

This clonotype is judged medium-sized. The J gene is TRBJ1-5, the V gene TRBV28; D is undetermined. The germline V gene encodes CDR1 MDHEN and CDR2 SYDVKM. Trimming removed 0 bases from V and 0 bases from J, with 6 bases in between. The CDR3 covers 15 residues. CDR3 sequence (DNA): TGTGCCAGCAGTTTATGGTGGGGTAGCAATCAGCCCCAGCATTTT. Translated, it gives CASSLWWGSNQPQHF.

By frequency in the sample, this clonotype is medium-sized. The chain carries TRBV19 and TRBJ2-7; no reliable D call. The V end lost 2 bases, the J end lost 2 bases, and 7 bases lay between the germline ends. Germline V lookup: CDR1 LNHDA, CDR2 SQIVND (reference sequence). The CDR3 is 13 residues long. In nucleotides, the CDR3 is TGTGCCAGTAGTATAAACAGCGCCTACGAGCAGTACTTC. It codes for CASSINSAYEQYF.

In this sample, this clonotype turned up a few times. A much larger clone lies one base from this, so it may be a read error. The chain joins TRBV28 to TRBJ2-3; TRBD2 might be the D (7 bases). Trimming shortened V by 6 bases and J by 4 bases, and 14 bases separated the two germline ends. The CDR3 spans 14 residues. Germline CDR1 MDHEN, CDR2 SYDVKM. In DNA form, the CDR3 reads TGTGCCAGCAGCTCAAGGGGGGGGCCAGATACGCAGTATTTT. The encoded protein is CASSSRGGPDTQYF.

By sample fraction, this clonotype is medium-sized (0.01 to 0.1%). J is TRBJ2-7 and V is TRBV19; D gene unclear. Per germline, CDR1 LNHDA and CDR2 SQIVND (reference sequence). Trimming removed 6 bases at V and 0 bases at J, with 9 bases between. CDR3 length: 13 residues. The CDR3 here is CASSSPSSYEQYF. In DNA form, the CDR3 reads TGTGCCAGTAGCTCACCGAGCTCCTACGAGCAGTACTTC.

This clonotype is classed as hyperexpanded. The chain is built from TRBV5-4 and TRBJ2-3; 10 bases fit TRBD2. This CDR3 has 17 amino acids. Germline V gene lookup returns CDR1 SGHNT and CDR2 YYREEE (reference sequence). Trimming at V came to 0 bases and at J to 3 bases, leaving 7 bases not matched to a gene. DNA for the CDR3: TGTGCCAGCAGCTTGGGACTAGCGGGCGTACTAACAGATACGCAGTATTTT. Residues: CASSLGLAGVLTDTQYF.

By share, this clonotype ranks as large. In DNA form, the CDR3 reads TGTGCCAGCAGTCCTCGGACTAGCGGGAGGGGGTACGAGCAGTACTTC. Protein product: CASSPRTSGRGYEQYF. This rearrangement joins TRBV28 to TRBJ2-7; TRBD2 aligns across 15 bases. Trimming cost V 5 bases and J 4 bases; bases outside gene matches: 6. CDR1 MDHEN and CDR2 SYDVKM come from the germline V gene. The CDR3 extends over 16 amino acids.

This clonotype is large (0.1 to 1%) within its sample. J is TRBJ2-5 and V is TRBV27; 10 bases agree with TRBD2. The CDR3 runs to 17 residues. After removal of 6 bases from V and 7 bases from J, the junction contained 17 bases not matched to a gene. CDR1 and CDR2 from the germline V gene are MNHEY and SMNVEV (reference sequence). The CDR3 sequence is CASSDTIGLAAGGTQYF. As DNA, the CDR3 is TGTGCCAGCAGCGATACGATCGGACTAGCGGCCGGCGGGACCCAGTACTTC.

This clonotype is deemed large (0.1 to 1%). The rearrangement uses TRBV19 and TRBJ1-1; D uncertain. Germline CDR1 reads LNHDA; CDR2 reads SQIVND (reference sequence). The V and J ends lost 0 bases and 4 bases respectively, with 6 bases between them. The CDR3 loop spans 13 amino acids. CDR3 residues: CASSIDLSTEAFF. The CDR3 region has the DNA TGTGCCAGTAGTATAGATCTAAGCACTGAAGCTTTCTTT.

This clonotype counts as medium-sized. This CDR3 reads CSVVGPGEGETQYF. The DNA for the CDR3 is TGCAGCGTTGTCGGGCCAGGGGAGGGGGAGACCCAGTACTTC. This chain links TRBV29-1 with TRBJ2-5; maybe TRBD2 (7 bases). The CDR3 has 14 residues. CDR1 SQVTM and CDR2 ANQGSEA come from the germline V gene. V lost 4 bases and J 5 bases, leaving 17 bases between the germline ends.

By share, this clonotype ranks as large. This sequence joins TRBV10-2 and TRBJ2-6; TRBD1 matches 7 bases. Looked up from germline, CDR1 is WSHSY and CDR2 is SAAADI. Germline trimming cut 5 bases from V and 0 bases from J; bases unmatched to any gene: 7. This CDR3 region has 17 residues. CDR3 DNA: TGCGCCAGCAGTTGGACAGGCGTTTCCTCTGGGGCCAACGTCCTGACTTTC. This translates into CASSWTGVSSGANVLTF.

By sample fraction, this clonotype is large. The V call is TRBV29-1, the J call TRBJ1-2; unclear D gene. V was shortened by 0 bases and J by 2 bases, with 13 bases between the two germline ends. There are 15 residues in the CDR3. Germline assignment: CDR1 SQVTM and CDR2 ANQGSEA. CDR3 region: CSVEDREVYNYGYTF. DNA of the CDR3: TGCAGCGTTGAAGATCGCGAGGTTTACAACTATGGCTACACCTTC.

This clonotype is categorized as medium-sized (0.01 to 0.1%). This chain links TRBV29-1 with TRBJ2-1; TRBD1 might be the D (5 bases). The CDR3 length is 22 residues. The ends were cut back, 1 base at V and 2 bases at J, with 33 bases in the middle. Germline assignment: CDR1 SQVTM and CDR2 ANQGSEA. CDR3 loop: CSVEGVVPGHLVSDIPYNEQFF. For the CDR3, the DNA is TGCAGCGTTGAAGGGGTAGTTCCAGGGCATTTAGTTTCGGATATCCCCTACAATGAGCAGTTCTTC.

This clonotype is large. The V gene is TRBV19, the J gene TRBJ2-7; D remains unclear. This CDR3 contains 11 residues. V was trimmed by 3 bases and J by 7 bases, leaving 7 bases between them. The germline gives CDR1 LNHDA, CDR2 SQIVND (reference sequence). The CDR3 protein is CASSMSGEQYF. The CDR3 DNA is TGTGCCAGTAGTATGAGTGGGGAGCAGTACTTC.

By share of the sample, this clonotype is large. This chain connects TRBV5-4 to TRBJ2-5; D unclear. The CDR3 consists of 11 residues. V gave up 1 base and J gave up 5 bases, with 3 bases separating them. Germline CDR1 is SGHNT and CDR2 is YYREEE (reference sequence). CDR3 in amino acids: CASSLLETQYF. In DNA, the CDR3 is TGTGCCAGCAGCTTGTTGGAGACCCAGTACTTC.

By frequency in the sample, this clonotype is large. The chain links TRBV28 to TRBJ2-7, with 7 bases that match TRBD2. Germline V gene data show CDR1 as MDHEN and CDR2 as SYDVKM. This CDR3 spans 15 amino acids. V was pared by 1 base and J by 4 bases, with 7 bases of the junction left unmatched. This CDR3 is CASSLLGGPLYEQYF. CDR3 DNA: TGTGCCAGCAGTTTATTGGGAGGGCCCCTATACGAGCAGTACTTC.

This clonotype is judged large. The V and J genes are TRBV20-1 and TRBJ2-7; D is perhaps TRBD2 (6 bases). The germline V gene has CDR1 DFQATT and CDR2 SNEGSKA (reference sequence). V lost 3 bases, J lost 4 bases, and 19 bases lay in between. This CDR3 is 15 amino acids long. CDR3 DNA: TGCAGTGCTAGCCCCCGGGACTGGGGTGGGTACGAGCAGTACTTC. This sequence encodes CSASPRDWGGYEQYF.

By share, this clonotype ranks as large. J is TRBJ2-7 and V is TRBV27; no firm D call. CDR1 and CDR2 from the germline V gene are MNHEY and SMNVEV (reference sequence). The CDR3 spans 14 residues. V was pared by 0 bases and J by 2 bases, with 8 bases between. The CDR3: CASSLSARTYEQYF. The CDR3 DNA reads as TGTGCCAGCAGTTTATCGGCCAGGACCTACGAGCAGTACTTC.

The chain has TRBV19 and TRBJ2-7, with D possibly being TRBD1 (6 bases). The ends were cut back, 3 bases at V and 2 bases at J, with 11 bases in the middle. Germline V gene data show CDR1 as LNHDA and CDR2 as SQIVND (reference sequence). The CDR3 length is 14 residues. This chain's CDR3 is CASSMGHGPYEQYF. The CDR3 nucleotides read TGTGCCAGTAGTATGGGACACGGACCCTACGAGCAGTACTTC.